One and the same sample provided the 14 T cell receptor beta chains below, sequenced in a study of shared clonotypes between healthy human individuals. TCRdb keeps only in-frame clones here, not all; method: immunoSEQ multiplex PCR. The sample has 850,000 to 1,100,000 clones, about 72% seen once. The sequencing input was memory CD4+ T cells from PBMCs. Subset indicated: CD45RA-negative fraction. The receptors here all came from a young man in good health. Some clones in this sample may be carry-over from other donors' samples.

The rearrangement joins TRBV7-8 to TRBJ2-3; D may match TRBD1 or TRBD2 (6 bases each). CDR3 size: 17 residues. In germline, CDR1 is SGHVS, CDR2 FQNEAQ. V lost 1 base to trimming and J lost 7 bases, with 21 bases between them. For the CDR3, the DNA is TGTGCCAGCAGCTTAGTAGGGGGGCAGGCCCATCGGAATACGCAGTATTTT. Encoded protein: CASSLVGGQAHRNTQYF.

This clone was seen a few times. The chain links TRBV4-2 to TRBJ2-7, with 7 bases aligning to TRBD2. Trimming removed 8 bases from V and 4 bases from J; junction bases left unmatched: 5. Germline-derived CDR1 and CDR2 are LGHNA and YNFKEQ. The CDR3 consists of 12 residues. The CDR3 nucleotides are TGTGCCAGCGGGAGGGCCGGGTACGAGCAGTACTTC. Translated: CASGRAGYEQYF.

The chain has TRBV28 and TRBJ2-7, with no clear D. CDR3 length equals 15 residues. Looked up from germline, CDR1 is MDHEN and CDR2 is SYDVKM. The V end was cut by 5 bases, the J end by 2 bases, with 16 bases between. The CDR3 DNA reads as TGTGCCAGCAGTGCTTTAGGCCGTATGACCTACGAGCAGTACTTC. Translation gives CASSALGRMTYEQYF.

This chain joins TRBV7-2 and TRBJ2-1; D call uncertain. The V and J ends lost 2 bases and 4 bases respectively, with 6 bases between them. The germline V gene has CDR1 SGHTA and CDR2 FQGNSA. The CDR3 runs to 13 residues. CDR3: CASSLPVYNEQFF. As DNA, the CDR3 is TGTGCCAGCAGCTTACCGGTATACAATGAGCAGTTCTTC.

Remarks on this clone: Other DNA variants within this sample encode the same CDR3. The rearrangement joins TRBV5-1 to TRBJ1-3; D uncertain. Trimming pared 0 bases from V and 0 bases from J, leaving 7 bases between. Germline V lookup: CDR1 SGHRS, CDR2 YFSETQ. This CDR3 spans 15 amino acids. CDR3 nucleotide sequence: TGCGCCAGCAGCTTGGATGGAGGCTCTGGAAACACCATATATTTT. It is translated as CASSLDGGSGNTIYF.

This clone was seen more than once but under ten times. This sequence joins TRBV2 and TRBJ2-5; 8 bases map to TRBD1. Germline V lookup: CDR1 SNHLY, CDR2 FYNNEI. CDR3 size: 15 residues. The V gene end was trimmed by 4 bases and the J gene end by 7 bases; junction bases not matched to a gene: 11. CDR3 sequence (DNA): TGTGCCAGCAGTGTCGACAGGACCACAGGGGGGACCCAGTACTTC. Translated: CASSVDRTTGGTQYF.

The chain is built from TRBV7-2 and TRBJ1-5; D might be TRBD1 (5 bases). This CDR3 contains 16 residues. V lost 2 bases to trimming and J lost 5 bases, with 16 bases between them. CDR1 SGHTA and CDR2 FQGNSA come from the germline V gene. The CDR3 loop reads CASSLRPGLGDQPQHF. CDR3 sequence (DNA): TGTGCCAGCAGCTTAAGGCCGGGACTTGGGGATCAGCCCCAGCATTTT.

The J gene is TRBJ2-7, the V gene TRBV19, with 8 bases fitting TRBD2. The V gene end was trimmed by 0 bases and the J gene end by 2 bases; junction bases not matched to a gene: 9. This CDR3 has 17 amino acids. Germline V gene lookup returns CDR1 LNHDA and CDR2 SQIVND (reference sequence). CDR3 protein: CASSIDRLAGAPYEQYF. CDR3 DNA: TGTGCCAGTAGTATAGATCGTCTAGCGGGTGCGCCCTACGAGCAGTACTTC.

V usage is TRBV9 and J usage is TRBJ2-1; 8 positions agree with TRBD2. This CDR3 region has 17 residues. In germline, CDR1 is SGDLS, CDR2 YYNGEE. Trimming cost V 0 bases and J 5 bases; bases outside gene matches: 10. CDR3 nucleotide sequence: TGTGCCAGCAGCGTAGTCGTTAGCGGGATAGGAGACAATGAGCAGTTCTTC. As protein: CASSVVVSGIGDNEQFF.

This chain joins TRBV6-5 and TRBJ2-3; D might be TRBD2 (5 bases). V gave up 6 bases and J gave up 0 bases, with 7 bases separating them. Looked up from germline, CDR1 is MNHEY and CDR2 is SVGAGI. The CDR3 is made up of 13 amino acids. The chain's CDR3 is CASRSGSTDTQYF. The CDR3 bases are TGTGCCAGCAGGAGCGGTAGCACAGATACGCAGTATTTT.

This clone has just a few counts. Distinct nucleotide sequences in the sample also encode this CDR3. The V gene is TRBV18, the J gene TRBJ1-5; 11 bases match TRBD1. Germline values: CDR1 KGHSH, CDR2 LQKENI. V lost 3 bases and J lost 5; bases outside the gene matches: 0. This CDR3 is 14 amino acids long. The CDR3 loop reads CASSPGQGDQPQHF. Written as DNA, the CDR3 is TGTGCCAGCTCACCGGGACAGGGGGATCAGCCCCAGCATTTT.

The chain carries TRBV19 and TRBJ1-1; no firm D call. The CDR3 sequence is 15 residues long. Per the germline V gene, CDR1 is LNHDA and CDR2 is SQIVND (reference sequence). V was cut by 10 bases and J by 0 bases, with 18 bases left in between. The CDR3 DNA reads TGTGCCACTACCTCCGCCCTCGGACTGAACACTGAAGCTTTCTTT. Protein sequence: CATTSALGLNTEAFF.

V is TRBV14 and J is TRBJ1-1, with D tentatively TRBD1 (6 bases). Between the trimmed V and J ends, which lost 4 bases and 0 bases, there was a span of 15 bases. The CDR3 has 16 residues. The germline gives CDR1 SGHDN, CDR2 FVKESK. The CDR3 nucleotides read TGTGCCAGCAGCCGCCTTGACGGGGGGCTGAACACTGAAGCTTTCTTT. This gives the protein CASSRLDGGLNTEAFF.

V is TRBV5-1 and J is TRBJ2-1; no clear D. Per the germline V gene, CDR1 is SGHRS and CDR2 is YFSETQ. The CDR3 length is 11 residues. The V gene lost 1 base and the J gene lost 9 bases, with 5 bases spanning the gap. DNA for the CDR3: TGCGCCAGCAGCTTGAACGGTGAGCAGTTCTTC. Protein product: CASSLNGEQFF.